The entry that follows covers one TCR beta chain sequence. The data belong to a study of blood T cell repertoires in COVID-19. Overall study context: Collection of acute and convalescent COVID-19 samples took place in the United States, Italy and Spain.

The CDR3 is 13 residues long. The V gene lost 6 bases and the J gene lost 1 base, with 9 bases spanning the gap. Here immunoSEQ multiplex PCR was the method, and the copy in TCRdb shows in-frame clones only, minus some. The table lists about 180,000 clones, approximately 80% of them singletons. Self-reported history from a screening survey and questionnaire set each donor's cohort. Specimen: PBMCs or T cells enriched from blood (not recorded which). J is TRBJ1-1 and V is TRBV12-3 or TRBV12-4; D gene ambiguous. This clonotype originated in a man aged 55 to 70 who had been exposed to COVID-19. The CDR3 sequence is CASRWAANTEAFF. The CDR3 DNA follows: TGTGCCAGCAGATGGGCCGCGAACACTGAAGCTTTCTTT.